The 22 T cell receptor beta chains in this list originate from one sample, sequenced in a study of shared clonotypes between healthy human individuals (TCRdb year 2020). Receptor libraries were prepared by the immunoSEQ multiplex PCR assay. TCRdb re-hosts the immuneACCESS table, in-frame sequences only. Its copies lack some clones; in the studies checked, an unresolved V gene accounts for under half of them, and the cause for the rest is not known. This sample holds 1.4 million or so clones; approximately 98.5% were observed only once. The biggest ten clones account for approximately 0.4% of the sample. What was sequenced was naive CD4+ T cells sorted from blood. The cell subset or site label, as the study defines it: CD45RA+ positively selected. These receptors originate from a man younger than 45 in good health.

The V call is TRBV11-2, the J call TRBJ1-1; D not certain. CDR1 and CDR2 from the germline V gene are SGHAT and FQNNGV. The V end was cut by 1 base, the J end by 4 bases, with 13 bases between. CDR3 length: 15 residues. The CDR3 is CASSLVGSWGTEAFF. Written as DNA, the CDR3 is TGTGCCAGCAGCTTAGTAGGGTCCTGGGGCACTGAAGCTTTCTTT.

The table lists this clone with a count of one. The CDR3 reads CASSLATGSNSPLHF. CDR3 DNA: TGCGCCAGCAGCTTGGCAACAGGGAGTAATTCACCCCTCCACTTT. The rearrangement links TRBV5-1 to TRBJ1-6, with a tentative D call TRBD1 (6 bases). Germline V gene sequence: CDR1 SGHRS, CDR2 YFSETQ. This CDR3 region has 15 residues. With 0 bases removed from V and 6 bases from J, the gap between germline ends came to 10 bases.

The V call is TRBV7-9, the J call TRBJ2-7, with a possible D match to TRBD2 (5 bases). This CDR3 has 14 amino acids. Trimming took off 1 base at V and 3 bases at J, with 10 bases between the two ends. Germline CDR1 reads SEHNR; CDR2 reads FQNEAQ (reference sequence). The CDR3 sequence: CASSLGTGFYEQYF. The CDR3 DNA follows: TGTGCCAGCAGCTTAGGGACGGGATTCTACGAGCAGTACTTC.

The rearrangement joins TRBV25-1 to TRBJ2-1, with no clear D. The germline CDR1 and CDR2 sequences are MGHDK and SYGVNS. The CDR3 length is 13 residues. Trimming removed 4 bases from V and 7 bases from J, with 11 bases in between. The CDR3 sequence is CASSGARPNEQFF. CDR3 sequence (DNA): TGTGCCAGCAGTGGAGCTAGGCCAAATGAGCAGTTCTTC.

The table lists this clone with a count of one. The junction does not match germline at one end; this may be a read error. V and J are TRBV18 and TRBJ1-1; D may be TRBD1 (6 bases). There are 15 residues in the CDR3. Per germline, CDR1 KGHSH and CDR2 LQKENI. The CDR3 DNA is TGTGCCAGCTCACCACTATCGGGGGACAACAGTGAAGCTTTCTTT. As protein: CASSPLSGDNSEAFF.

The V call is TRBV28, the J call TRBJ2-7; D gene uncertain. Germline V lookup: CDR1 MDHEN, CDR2 SYDVKM. V was trimmed by 6 bases and J by 2 bases, leaving 8 bases between them. This CDR3 spans 12 amino acids. This chain's CDR3 is CASSSPAYEQYF. CDR3 nucleotides: TGTGCCAGCAGCTCGCCGGCCTACGAGCAGTACTTC.

A single count supports this clone. The V call is TRBV6-1, the J call TRBJ2-5; D tentatively fits TRBD1 or TRBD2 (6 bases each). CDR1 and CDR2 from the germline V gene are MNHNS and SASEGT. The CDR3 length is 16 residues. Deletions cut 2 bases from V and 5 bases from J, with 18 bases between. DNA for the CDR3: TGTGCCAGCAGTGAAACTTGGAGGGGGGCTCGTGAGACCCAGTACTTC. It translates to CASSETWRGARETQYF.

This chain joins TRBV18 and TRBJ1-5, with TRBD1 identical over 7 bases. The CDR3 spans 15 residues. V was pared by 4 bases and J by 1 base, with 4 bases of the junction left unmatched. Germline CDR1 and CDR2: KGHSH and LQKENI. The CDR3 reads CASSQDRESNQPQHF. CDR3 in DNA: TGTGCCAGCTCACAAGACAGGGAAAGCAATCAGCCCCAGCATTTT.

The chain carries TRBV27 and TRBJ2-3; 11 positions match TRBD2. Germline V gives CDR1 MNHEY, CDR2 SMNVEV (reference sequence). The CDR3 is 17 amino acids. The V and J ends lost 7 bases and 5 bases, in that order; junction bases with no gene match: 14. This CDR3 is CASTVWGSGTSGDTQYF. The CDR3 coding sequence is TGTGCCAGCACCGTTTGGGGGTCCGGGACTAGCGGAGATACGCAGTATTTT.

The chain joins TRBV6-5 to TRBJ1-1, with a tentative D call TRBD1 (5 bases). Per the germline V gene, CDR1 is MNHEY and CDR2 is SVGAGI. The V and J ends lost 6 bases and 1 base respectively, with 9 bases between them. The CDR3 has 13 residues. CDR3 sequence reads: CASRSTGNTEAFF. DNA of the CDR3: TGTGCCAGCAGGTCAACAGGGAACACTGAAGCTTTCTTT.

This sequence joins TRBV7-9 and TRBJ2-7, with 9 bases identical to TRBD1. The V gene's germline CDR1 is SEHNR and CDR2 FQNEAQ (reference sequence). This CDR3 comprises 17 residues. J gave up 5 bases and V 0 bases, and 11 bases lay outside the gene matches. The CDR3 loop reads CASSLAPGQGPRNEQYF. Here the CDR3 DNA reads TGTGCCAGCAGCTTAGCGCCGGGACAGGGACCTCGGAACGAGCAGTACTTC.

The chain recombines TRBV5-5 with TRBJ2-3, with D tentatively TRBD2 (7 bases). With 3 bases removed from V and 0 bases from J, the gap between germline ends came to 23 bases. Germline V CDR1 and CDR2: SGHKS, YYEKEE (reference sequence). The CDR3 is 19 residues long. The CDR3 spells CASSSPLAGGTTSTDTQYF. CDR3 nucleotide sequence: TGTGCCAGCAGCTCGCCCTTAGCGGGTGGGACAACTAGCACAGATACGCAGTATTTT.

V and J are TRBV19 and TRBJ2-7; TRBD2 matches at 15 bases. This CDR3 is 16 amino acids long. Germline V gene data show CDR1 as LNHDA and CDR2 as SQIVND (reference sequence). The ends lost 5 bases at V and 2 bases at J; junction bases unmatched: 4. The CDR3 DNA reads as TGTGCCAGTAGTCCGGGACTAGCGGGAGGCCCCTACGAGCAGTACTTC. It is translated as CASSPGLAGGPYEQYF. Based on the CDR3 plus reference TRBV19 and TRBJ2-7, the full variable domain is DGGITQSPKYLFRKEGQNVTLSCEQNLNHDAMYWYRQDPGQGLRLIYYSQIVNDFQKGDIAEGYSVSREKKESFPLTVTSAQKNPTAFYLCASSPGLAGGPYEQYFGPGTRLTVT.

The chain employs TRBV11-2 and TRBJ2-3; D not certain. The CDR3 is made up of 12 amino acids. Germline CDR1 reads SGHAT; CDR2 reads FQNNGV. The ends were cut back, 7 bases at V and 6 bases at J, with 11 bases in the middle. The CDR3 region is CASTPTSDTQYF. Written as DNA, the CDR3 is TGTGCCAGCACTCCGACGTCGGATACGCAGTATTTT.

The chain uses TRBV5-1 and TRBJ2-1; TRBD2 matches 13 bases. Germline CDR1 is SGHRS and CDR2 is YFSETQ. V was clipped by 4 bases and J by 2 bases; unmatched bases: 12. This CDR3 has 19 residues. CDR3 residues: CASSVDWTSGGKTYNEQFF. The CDR3 region has the DNA TGCGCCAGCAGCGTAGACTGGACTAGCGGGGGAAAGACCTACAATGAGCAGTTCTTC.

Worth noting for this clone: The identical CDR3 is also encoded by other nucleotide sequences in the sample. The chain is built from TRBV29-1 and TRBJ1-1, with D perhaps matching TRBD1 (6 bases). Trimming took 3 bases from V and 4 from J, leaving 12 bases between them. The germline V gene encodes CDR1 SQVTM and CDR2 ANQGSEA. CDR3 size: 13 residues. The CDR3 bases are TGCAGCGTTGAGCGGGGGGCGGGCACTGAAGCTTTCTTT. This translates into CSVERGAGTEAFF.

The chain couples TRBV18 to TRBJ2-2; TRBD1 aligns across 8 bases. Germline V gene data show CDR1 as KGHSH and CDR2 as LQKENI. The CDR3 is 15 amino acids. V lost 3 bases and J lost 6; bases outside the gene matches: 6. In DNA, the CDR3 is TGTGCCAGCTCACCCGACAGGGGAAGTTCCGGGGAGCTGTTTTTT. It is translated as CASSPDRGSSGELFF.

A word on this clone: Other DNA sequences from this sample encode an identical CDR3 as well. The J gene is TRBJ2-1, the V gene TRBV18, with a possible D match to TRBD1 (5 bases). Germline CDR1 and CDR2: KGHSH and LQKENI. This CDR3 is 13 amino acids long. Trimming removed 2 bases from V and 3 bases from J, with 5 bases in between. CDR3 nucleotides: TGTGCCAGCTCACCAGACAGCTACAATGAGCAGTTCTTC. As protein: CASSPDSYNEQFF.

The chain uses TRBV18 and TRBJ2-5, with 14 bases fitting TRBD2. This CDR3 region has 19 residues. Looked up from germline, CDR1 is KGHSH and CDR2 is LQKENI. V trimming: 3 bases; J trimming: 2 bases; junction bases outside the gene matches: 11. The CDR3: CASSPNPGLAGETQETQYF. CDR3 bases: TGTGCCAGCTCACCCAACCCGGGACTAGCGGGAGAAACGCAAGAGACCCAGTACTTC.

The rearrangement joins TRBV5-1 to TRBJ2-7; D possibly corresponds to TRBD2 (6 bases). The CDR3 sequence is 14 residues long. Trimming cost V 0 bases and J 4 bases, with 11 bases left between them. Germline CDR1 reads SGHRS; CDR2 reads YFSETQ. The CDR3 DNA is TGCGCCAGCAGCTTGGTCACTAGCCAGTACGAGCAGTACTTC. Residues: CASSLVTSQYEQYF.

This chain joins TRBV18 and TRBJ2-1; 10 nucleotides align to TRBD2. The CDR3 consists of 14 residues. The junction had 3 bases not matched to a gene; V was cut back by 5 bases and J by 5 bases. Germline V gene lookup returns CDR1 KGHSH and CDR2 LQKENI. The CDR3 nucleotides are TGTGCCAGCTCAAGGACTAGCGGAAACAATGAGCAGTTCTTC. It specifies CASSRTSGNNEQFF.

The gene calls are TRBV7-9 and TRBJ2-5; TRBD2 aligns across 11 bases. After removal of 5 bases from V and 4 bases from J, the junction contained 12 bases not matched to a gene. The CDR3 consists of 17 residues. The V gene's germline CDR1 is SEHNR and CDR2 FQNEAQ (reference sequence). CDR3 region: CASSIGLAGGLGETQYF. In DNA form, the CDR3 reads TGTGCCAGCAGCATCGGCCTAGCGGGAGGATTGGGAGAGACCCAGTACTTC.